One sample yielded the 15 T cell receptor beta chains listed below, sequenced in a study of blood T cell repertoires in COVID-19. The repertoire was sequenced with immunoSEQ multiplex PCR; TCRdb's copy has only in-frame clones and lacks some. Of 45,000 to 55,000 clones listed, approximately 80% are singletons. The sequenced material came from peripheral blood. All receptors derive from a human donor with active or convalescent COVID-19. The donor label of this sample is uncertain.

The chain joins TRBV5-1 to TRBJ2-1, with no clear D. CDR1 is SGHRS and CDR2 is YFSETQ in the germline V gene. The CDR3 spans 17 residues. Between the trimmed V and J ends, which lost 0 bases and 7 bases, there was a span of 20 bases. The DNA of the CDR3 is TGCGCCAGCAGCTTGGACTTCGAGGCTACTCGGAGAAATGAGCAGTTCTTC. Protein sequence: CASSLDFEATRRNEQFF.

V is TRBV11-3 and J is TRBJ1-5; D not resolved. V dropped 0 bases and J dropped 4 bases, with 7 bases sitting between them. The CDR3 is 14 amino acids. Germline CDR1 reads SGHNT; CDR2 reads YENEEA. The CDR3 region is CASSLELDNQPQHF. The CDR3, as DNA: TGTGCCAGCAGCTTAGAACTTGATAATCAGCCCCAGCATTTT.

V is TRBV7-2 and J is TRBJ2-3; 10 bases fit TRBD2. The V gene end was trimmed by 3 bases and the J gene end by 4 bases; junction bases not matched to a gene: 7. This CDR3 has 16 amino acids. The V gene's germline CDR1 is SGHTA and CDR2 FQGNSA. In DNA form, the CDR3 reads TGTGCCAGCAGCTTCCGTGCTAGCGGGAGCTCAGATACGCAGTATTTT. Protein sequence: CASSFRASGSSDTQYF.

This clone was seen only a few times. V usage is TRBV9 and J usage is TRBJ1-2, with D uncertain. The CDR3 is made up of 16 amino acids. Deletions cut 2 bases from V and 5 bases from J, with 19 bases between. CDR1 and CDR2 (germline): SGDLS, YYNGEE. CDR3 sequence reads: CASSVLRSTGRYGYTF. The CDR3, as DNA: TGTGCCAGCAGCGTCCTAAGATCGACGGGGAGATATGGCTACACCTTC.

This chain joins TRBV6-2 or TRBV6-3 and TRBJ1-5, with D possibly TRBD1 on 5 matching bases. CDR1 MNHEY and CDR2 SVGEGT come from the germline V gene. The CDR3 runs to 14 residues. V was pared by 4 bases and J by 2 bases, with 9 bases between. CDR3 coding DNA: TGTGCCAGCAGTTCCGGAGGGGGCAATCAGCCCCAGCATTTT. This sequence encodes CASSSGGGNQPQHF.

The chain has TRBV28 and TRBJ2-7; 11 bases fit TRBD2. Trimming took 3 bases from V and 2 from J; bases not matched to a gene: 9. Germline CDR1 MDHEN, CDR2 SYDVKM. This CDR3 has 17 residues. CDR3 DNA: TGTGCCAGCAGTTTTCCACGGATAGCGGGAGGGACCTACGAGCAGTACTTC. Translated: CASSFPRIAGGTYEQYF.

The chain links TRBV18 to TRBJ2-4; D might be TRBD1 (5 bases). Germline CDR1 KGHSH, CDR2 LQKENI. This CDR3 has 14 residues. Trimming took off 3 bases at V and 6 bases at J, with 12 bases between the two ends. The CDR3 region is CASSPDISLNIQYF. The CDR3 bases are TGTGCCAGCTCACCGGACATCAGCTTAAACATTCAGTACTTC.

The V gene is TRBV5-1, the J gene TRBJ2-2; a possible D gene is TRBD1 (6 bases). CDR1 is SGHRS and CDR2 is YFSETQ in the germline V gene. CDR3 size: 15 residues. V was clipped by 4 bases and J by 0 bases, with 10 bases between them. CDR3 region: CASSTGTTNTGELFF. Here the CDR3 DNA reads TGCGCCAGCAGCACCGGGACAACGAACACCGGGGAGCTGTTTTTT.

The count of this clone is one. V is TRBV30 and J is TRBJ1-5; 9 bases map to TRBD1. J gave up 6 bases and V 1 base, and 4 bases lay outside the gene matches. Germline loops: CDR1 GTSNPN, CDR2 SVGIG (reference sequence). There are 14 residues in the CDR3. The CDR3 DNA sequence: TGTGCCTGGAGTGGAACAGGGGGCTCTCAGCCCCAGCATTTT. Its protein is CAWSGTGGSQPQHF.

This clone was counted between two and nine times. This chain links TRBV12-5 with TRBJ2-7, with TRBD2 matching 10 bases. The CDR3 runs 14 residues. Germline V gives CDR1 LGHNT, CDR2 FRNRAP. J was trimmed by 6 bases and V by 5 bases; bases with no gene match: 7. The CDR3 DNA sequence: TGTGCTAGTGGTAAGAGCGGGAGGGCCGGCGAGCAGTACTTC. Amino acid sequence: CASGKSGRAGEQYF.

The V and J genes are TRBV2 and TRBJ2-1; maybe TRBD1 (5 bases). Germline V gene sequence: CDR1 SNHLY, CDR2 FYNNEI. Trimming removed 7 bases from V and 7 bases from J, with 8 bases in between. This CDR3 has 11 amino acids. For the CDR3, the DNA is TGTGCCAGCACAGGGTGGAATGAGCAGTTCTTC. Amino acid sequence: CASTGWNEQFF.

This sequence joins TRBV7-3 and TRBJ2-6; 8 bases match TRBD2. CDR1 is SGHTA, CDR2 FQGTGA, per germline. V shed 5 bases, J shed 4 bases, and the junction held 4 bases outside the gene matches. The CDR3 covers 15 residues. The CDR3 DNA reads TGTGCCAGCAGCCCCGGGGGGGCCGGGGCCAACGTCCTGACTTTC. Protein sequence: CASSPGGAGANVLTF.

The chain is built from TRBV24-1 and TRBJ1-1, with 10 bases fitting TRBD1. The CDR3 consists of 16 residues. With V trimmed by 3 bases and J by 5 bases, 8 bases remained unmatched. CDR1 is KGHDR, CDR2 SFDVKD, per germline. CDR3 coding DNA: TGTGCCACCAGTGATCACAGGGACAGGGGTAGGACTGAAGCTTTCTTT. Translated, it gives CATSDHRDRGRTEAFF.

The rearrangement uses TRBV27 and TRBJ1-5, with D perhaps TRBD1 (5 bases). V lost 6 bases to trimming and J lost 1 base, with 10 bases between them. The CDR3 length is 14 residues. Germline loops: CDR1 MNHEY, CDR2 SMNVEV (reference sequence). The CDR3 DNA sequence: TGTGCCAGCAGGGGGCTGGACAGCAATCAGCCCCAGCATTTT. Protein sequence: CASRGLDSNQPQHF.

The chain carries TRBV7-2 and TRBJ1-6, with 7 bases identical to TRBD1. The germline V gene has CDR1 SGHTA and CDR2 FQGNSA. This CDR3 contains 13 residues. With 3 bases clipped from V and 14 bases from J, the junction kept 7 bases outside the gene matches. The CDR3 loop reads CASSLTGKVTLHF. CDR3 nucleotides: TGTGCCAGCAGCTTGACAGGGAAGGTCACCCTCCACTTT. Drawing the rest from reference TRBV7-2 and TRBJ1-6, the complete variable domain is GAGVSQSPSNKVTEKGKDVELRCDPISGHTALYWYRQSLGQGLEFLIYFQGNSAPDKSGLPSDRFSAERTGGSVSTLTIQRTQQEDSAVYLCASSLTGKVTLHFGNGTRLTVT.